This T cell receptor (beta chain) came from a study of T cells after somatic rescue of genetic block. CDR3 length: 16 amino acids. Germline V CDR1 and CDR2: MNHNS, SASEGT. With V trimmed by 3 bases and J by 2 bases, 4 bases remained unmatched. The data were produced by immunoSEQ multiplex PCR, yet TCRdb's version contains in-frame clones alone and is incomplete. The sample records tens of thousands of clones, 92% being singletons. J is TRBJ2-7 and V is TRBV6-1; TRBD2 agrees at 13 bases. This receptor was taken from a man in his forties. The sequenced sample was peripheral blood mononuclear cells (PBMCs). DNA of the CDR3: TGTGCCAGCAGTGAGTCGGGGACTAGCGGGACCTACGAGCAGTACTTC. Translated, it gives CASSESGTSGTYEQYF.